The 6 T cell receptor beta chains presented below share a single source sample, sequenced in a study of tissue T cells after allogeneic stem cell transplantation. The data were produced by immunoSEQ multiplex PCR, yet TCRdb's version contains in-frame clones alone and is incomplete. The data show over 45,000 clones, approximately 70% seen once. The sequenced sample consisted of sorted cells pooled from one or two spleens. These receptors were collected from a pool of C57BL/6 mice in good health.

Of note for this clone: All gene names here are mouse names. The CDR3 extends 1 residue past the end of the read, so its final part is completed from the germline J gene. This chain uses TRBV13-2 with TRBJ1-3, with D perhaps TRBD1 (5 bases). CDR3 length: 15 residues. The ends were cut back, 0 bases at V and 2 bases at J, with 9 bases in the middle. Germline loops: CDR1 NNHNN, CDR2 SYGAGS (reference sequence). CDR3 sequence reads: CASGDAGQAGNTLYF. CDR3 DNA, as far as it was read: TGTGCCAGCGGTGATGCAGGGCAGGCTGGAAATACGCTCTAT.

This clone was counted between two and nine times. Here the gene names and germline are mouse. The DNA ends 1 residue before the CDR3 does, and the rest of the CDR3 is filled in from the germline J gene. V usage is TRBV31 and J usage is TRBJ2-7; 12 positions match TRBD2. The CDR3 extends over 15 amino acids. With 0 bases clipped from V and 6 bases from J, the junction kept 6 bases outside the gene matches. The germline gives CDR1 GKSSPN, CDR2 SITVG. The CDR3 bases that were read are TGTGCCTGGAGTCTAGCCCCGGGACTGGGGGGTGAACAGTAC. It translates to CAWSLAPGLGGEQY. The CDR3, in full, reads CAWSLAPGLGGEQYF.

To note about this clone: Genes and germline come from the mouse. The read finishes 1 residue shy of the CDR3 end, and the germline J gene is used to complete it. The gene calls are TRBV19 and TRBJ1-4; 9 bases agree with TRBD1. There are 13 residues in the CDR3. The V gene end was trimmed by 4 bases and the J gene end by 5 bases; junction bases not matched to a gene: 0. From germline, CDR1 is FNHDT and CDR2 SITEND (reference sequence). The chain's CDR3 is CASSDRGNERLFF. Partial CDR3 DNA: TGTGCCAGCAGTGACAGGGGGAACGAAAGATTATTT.

For this clone: The gene names here belong to mouse. The read comes to an end 1 residue before the CDR3 does, leaving the germline J gene to fill in the end. The V gene is TRBV1, the J gene TRBJ1-3; 9 nucleotides align to TRBD1. V dropped 1 base and J dropped 2; count of bases not matched to a gene: 0. The CDR3 contains 15 residues. The germline V gene encodes CDR1 NSQYPW and CDR2 LRSPGD (reference sequence). The DNA read from the CDR3 is TGCACCTGCAGTGCAGGGGACAGGGCTGGAAATACGCTCTAT. Its translation is CTCSAGDRAGNTLY. The whole CDR3 protein is CTCSAGDRAGNTLYF.

About this clone: Mouse gene names and germline throughout. The CDR3 end falls 1 residue outside the read, so it is completed with the germline J gene. The chain couples TRBV14 to TRBJ2-5; no definite D call. The CDR3 is 11 residues long. Per the germline V gene, CDR1 is SGHDT and CDR2 is FRDEAV. The V and J ends lost 5 bases and 6 bases respectively, with 7 bases between them. The CDR3 bases that were read are TGTGCCAGCAGCCGGTGGGACACCCAGTAC. It yields the protein CASSRWDTQY. The CDR3, in full, reads CASSRWDTQYF.

This clone turned up a few times. Genes and germline are mouse. The CDR3 is cut off 1 residue early in the read; its end comes from the germline J gene. The rearrangement joins TRBV30 to TRBJ2-7, with unresolved D. Germline V lookup: CDR1 SQVVS, CDR2 ANEGSEA. Between the trimmed V and J ends, which lost 5 bases and 0 bases, there was a span of 8 bases. CDR3 length: 12 amino acids. This CDR3 reads CSSETRSYEQYF. CDR3 DNA, as far as it was read: TGTAGTTCTGAGACACGCTCCTATGAACAGTAC.